This T cell receptor (beta chain) appears in the sequencing data of a study of cytomegalovirus exposure and HLA in healthy donors. The data were produced by immunoSEQ multiplex PCR, yet TCRdb's version contains in-frame clones alone and is incomplete. This table has roughly 270,000 clones, roughly 88% appearing once. Germline V gene data show CDR1 as GTSNPN and CDR2 as SVGIG (reference sequence). This CDR3 has 13 amino acids. V was cut by 1 base and J by 9 bases, with 13 bases left in between. Sequencing input: PBMCs. The TCR comes from a woman under 30 in good health and CMV-seronegative. The chain links TRBV30 to TRBJ1-5; perhaps TRBD1 as D (5 bases). The CDR3 region has the DNA TGTGCCTGGAGTGATCGCCGAGACAGGCCCCAGCATTTT. Encoded protein: CAWSDRRDRPQHF.